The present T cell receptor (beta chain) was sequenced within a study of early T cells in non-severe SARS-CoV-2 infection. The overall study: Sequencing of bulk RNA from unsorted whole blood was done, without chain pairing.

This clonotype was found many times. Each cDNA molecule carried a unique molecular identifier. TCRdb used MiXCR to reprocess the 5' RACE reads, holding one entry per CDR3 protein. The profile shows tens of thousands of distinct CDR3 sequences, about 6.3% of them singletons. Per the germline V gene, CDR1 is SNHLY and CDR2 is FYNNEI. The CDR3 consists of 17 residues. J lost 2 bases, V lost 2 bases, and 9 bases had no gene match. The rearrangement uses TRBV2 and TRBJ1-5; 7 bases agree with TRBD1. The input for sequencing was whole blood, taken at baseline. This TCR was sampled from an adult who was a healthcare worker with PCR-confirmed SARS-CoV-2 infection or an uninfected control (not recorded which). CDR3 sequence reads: CASSERPGGVGNQPQHF. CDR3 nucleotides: TGTGCCAGCAGTGAACGGCCAGGGGGTGTTGGCAATCAGCCCCAGCATTTT.